The T cell receptor beta chain described here comes from a study of blood T cell repertoires in COVID-19. Study-level background: Sample material is recorded as cDNA or gDNA derived from T cells, B-cell-depleted T cells, or PBMCs.

Germline V gives CDR1 MDHEN, CDR2 SYDVKM. J gave up 2 bases and V 6 bases, and 5 bases lay outside the gene matches. The CDR3 totals 14 residues. In the original workflow: It was from reference gene primer amplification that nucleated cell counts were estimated. TCRdb keeps only in-frame clones here, not all; method: immunoSEQ multiplex PCR. The DNA was the basis for D and trimming; V, J and clone size are from that table. Of around 200,000 clones in the sample, approximately 86% are singletons; the top ten hold roughly 4%. Participants spanned ages about 18 to 89 years and resided in around 25 US areas. Donors were grouped by their self-reported clinical history.

V is TRBV28 and J is TRBJ2-5; TRBD1 aligns across 8 bases. Sequenced material: PBMCs or T cells enriched from blood (not recorded which). The source is a young woman who had been exposed to COVID-19. The CDR3 region is CASRLRGHQETQYF. CDR3 sequence (DNA): TGTGCCAGCAGGCTCAGGGGGCATCAAGAGACCCAGTACTTC.